These 15 T cell receptor beta chains share one sample of origin, sequenced in a study of cytomegalovirus exposure and HLA in healthy donors (TCRdb year 2017). The library came from the immunoSEQ multiplex PCR assay. For the multiplex PCR, a mixture combining 60 forward primers for TCR Vbeta segments and 13 reverse primers for TCR Jbeta segments was used. Here the immuneACCESS table is served through TCRdb, limited to in-frame sequences with V and J called. Missing clones are a known gap in these copies; in checked studies unresolved V genes cover under half, and the rest lacks a known reason. The sample's table lists a count of 75,000 to 80,000 clones. In total, the top ten clones hold 3% to 4% of the sample. The sequenced sample consisted of PBMCs. These receptors were obtained from a man aged 18 to 30 in good health and CMV-seropositive.

V gene TRBV27 combines with J gene TRBJ1-2, with 7 bases aligning to TRBD1. Per germline, CDR1 MNHEY and CDR2 SMNVEV (reference sequence). Trimming took 3 bases from V and 3 from J; bases not matched to a gene: 4. The CDR3 has 14 amino acids. CDR3 in amino acids: CASSFRQGDYGYTF. The DNA for the CDR3 is TGTGCCAGCAGTTTCAGACAGGGTGACTATGGCTACACCTTC.

This chain links TRBV9 with TRBJ2-5, with 10 bases aligning to TRBD2. This CDR3 has 14 residues. Per the germline V gene, CDR1 is SGDLS and CDR2 is YYNGEE. The V and J ends lost 3 bases and 4 bases, in that order; junction bases with no gene match: 3. CDR3 nucleotides: TGTGCCAGCAGCGCATTAGCGGGAGGAGAGACCCAGTACTTC. Protein sequence: CASSALAGGETQYF.

The chain combines TRBV5-1 with TRBJ2-5; TRBD2 matches 9 bases. The CDR3 is 14 amino acids. With V trimmed by 2 bases and J by 5 bases, 4 bases remained unmatched. Germline loops: CDR1 SGHRS, CDR2 YFSETQ. The CDR3 DNA is TGCGCCAGCAGCTTATTAGCGGGGGTGGAGACCCAGTACTTC. Protein product: CASSLLAGVETQYF.

The chain joins TRBV6-5 to TRBJ1-5, with D tentatively TRBD1 (5 bases). The CDR3 covers 12 residues. The germline gives CDR1 MNHEY, CDR2 SVGAGI. V lost 8 bases and J 9 bases, leaving 14 bases between the germline ends. CDR3 loop: CASGTPGGPQHF. DNA for the CDR3: TGTGCCAGCGGGACCCCGGGAGGGCCCCAGCATTTT.

CDR3 region: CASSERTGGNQPQHF. CDR3 sequence (DNA): TGTGCCAGCAGTGAGAGGACAGGGGGTAATCAGCCCCAGCATTTT. The J gene is TRBJ1-5, the V gene TRBV2; TRBD1 agrees at 10 bases. This CDR3 is built from 15 residues. With 3 bases clipped from V and 4 bases from J, the junction kept 3 bases outside the gene matches. Looked up from germline, CDR1 is SNHLY and CDR2 is FYNNEI.

The V call is TRBV18, the J call TRBJ1-4, with D perhaps TRBD1 (5 bases). Trimming stripped 3 bases from V and 2 bases from J, with 7 bases between. The CDR3 has 14 residues. Per germline, CDR1 KGHSH and CDR2 LQKENI. The CDR3 sequence is CASSPGGTNEKLFF. The CDR3 DNA is TGTGCCAGCTCACCTGGGGGGACTAATGAAAAACTGTTTTTT.

The chain employs TRBV6-5 and TRBJ1-2; D remains ambiguous. There are 15 residues in the CDR3. Germline CDR1 reads MNHEY; CDR2 reads SVGAGI. V was clipped by 0 bases and J by 5 bases, with 13 bases between them. The CDR3 nucleotides read TGTGCCAGCAGTTACTCGAGAGTTCGCTCTTATGGCTACACCTTC. It is translated as CASSYSRVRSYGYTF.

With regard to this clone: One end of the junction does not line up with germline, which may come from a read error. The same CDR3 can be traced to other DNA sequences in this sample. The V call is TRBV6-6, the J call TRBJ2-7, with 8 bases that match TRBD1. The CDR3 is 13 amino acids. Germline values: CDR1 MNHNY, CDR2 SVGAGI (reference sequence). As DNA, the CDR3 is TGTGCCAGCAGAACTGGACAGGGCTACGAGCAGTACTTT. It specifies CASRTGQGYEQYF.

V usage is TRBV28 and J usage is TRBJ1-2, with D perhaps matching TRBD1 (5 bases). V dropped 7 bases and J dropped 9 bases, with 18 bases sitting between them. The CDR3 has 13 amino acids. Germline V CDR1 and CDR2: MDHEN, SYDVKM. This CDR3 is CASKRTARASYTF. CDR3 in DNA: TGTGCCAGCAAACGGACGGCCAGGGCAAGCTACACCTTC.

This chain links TRBV9 with TRBJ2-3, with 9 bases fitting TRBD1. After removal of 1 base from V and 3 bases from J, the junction contained 3 bases not matched to a gene. CDR3 length: 15 residues. Germline CDR1 is SGDLS and CDR2 is YYNGEE. DNA of the CDR3: TGTGCCAGCAGCGTAAGGGACAGGGAGACAGATACGCAGTATTTT. It encodes CASSVRDRETDTQYF.

The chain links TRBV5-1 to TRBJ2-3, with D possibly being TRBD1 (6 bases). Germline CDR1 SGHRS, CDR2 YFSETQ. The CDR3 loop spans 19 amino acids. The V and J ends lost 1 base and 0 bases respectively, with 21 bases between them. CDR3 amino acids: CASSLMSLGTPTSTDTQYF. CDR3 bases: TGCGCCAGCAGCTTGATGAGCCTAGGGACACCCACTAGCACAGATACGCAGTATTTT.

This chain joins TRBV5-1 and TRBJ1-4; TRBD1 aligns across 9 bases. The length of the CDR3 is 16 residues. The germline V gene has CDR1 SGHRS and CDR2 YFSETQ. V gave up 4 bases and J gave up 5 bases; unmatched junction bases: 9. Written as DNA, the CDR3 is TGCGCCAGCAGCCAAGGATTACAGGGGGCGAATGAAAAACTGTTTTTT. It encodes CASSQGLQGANEKLFF.

The CDR3 nucleotides are TGTGCCAGCACGGAGGGACGGGGCTACACCTTC. As protein: CASTEGRGYTF. The rearrangement uses TRBV6-5 and TRBJ1-2; D might be TRBD1 (5 bases). Germline V gene sequence: CDR1 MNHEY, CDR2 SVGAGI. Deletions cut 7 bases from V and 8 bases from J, with 11 bases between. This CDR3 comprises 11 residues.

This chain uses TRBV6-1 with TRBJ2-7; 8 bases line up with TRBD1. Germline loops: CDR1 MNHNS, CDR2 SASEGT. V was clipped by 1 base and J by 5 bases; unmatched bases: 10. This CDR3 comprises 16 residues. The CDR3 loop is CASSEVGTGVRDEQYF. In nucleotides, the CDR3 is TGTGCCAGCAGTGAAGTGGGGACAGGAGTAAGGGACGAGCAGTACTTC.

The chain has TRBV7-6 and TRBJ1-1, with D maybe TRBD1 (5 bases). V gave up 3 bases and J gave up 0 bases, with 11 bases separating them. This CDR3 has 15 residues. Germline V lookup: CDR1 SGHVS, CDR2 FNYEAQ. The DNA of the CDR3 is TGTGCCAGCAGCTTGGAACAGGCCATGAACACTGAAGCTTTCTTT. Residues: CASSLEQAMNTEAFF.